Listed below are T cell receptor beta chains from one sample, sequenced in a study of early T cells in non-severe SARS-CoV-2 infection. TCRdb re-derived calls from the 5' RACE reads in MiXCR, one entry per CDR3 protein. This sample has under 85,000 distinct CDR3 sequences; approximately 13% occur once, and the top ten carry roughly 5%. Sample: whole blood. These receptors were taken from an adult who was a healthcare worker with PCR-confirmed SARS-CoV-2 infection or an uninfected control (not recorded which). Both conserved end residues are part of each CDR3. A D gene is named only where the DNA matches it firmly. A row's size may be missing; if present it is once, few, many or a size class.

abundance,j_gene,v_gene,d_gene,CDR3aa,CDR3nt
many,TRBJ2-7,TRBV14,NA,CASSQGANPRAYEQYF,TGTGCCAGCAGCCAAGGAGCTAATCCAAGGGCCTACGAGCAGTACTTC
many,TRBJ1-6,TRBV24-1,TRBD1,CAPHLLRRGQGDSPLHF,TGTGCCCCCCATCTTCTACGAAGGGGACAGGGGGACTCACCCCTCCACTTT
NA,TRBJ2-3,TRBV2,TRBD1,CASRGIQGANTQYF,TGTGCCAGCAGGGGAATCCAGGGGGCGAATACGCAGTATTTT
NA,TRBJ1-2,TRBV27,TRBD1,CASSPGQGISYGYTF,TGTGCCAGCAGTCCGGGACAGGGGATCAGCTATGGCTACACCTTC
NA,TRBJ2-3,TRBV4-2,TRBD2,CASSLTRGGQEDTQYF,TGTGCCAGCAGCCTCACCCGGGGGGGCCAAGAAGATACGCAGTATTTT
few,TRBJ2-7,TRBV29-1,NA,CSVGDFSSYEQYF,TGCAGCGTGGGGGACTTCAGCTCCTACGAGCAGTACTTC
many,TRBJ1-1,TRBV28,NA,CASSGRASGNTEAFF,TGTGCCAGCAGTGGGCGGGCCTCAGGGAACACTGAAGCTTTCTTT
many,TRBJ1-6,TRBV27,TRBD1,CASSPGTGANSPLHF,TGTGCCAGCAGTCCCGGGACAGGGGCGAATTCACCCCTCCACTTT
NA,TRBJ1-2,TRBV5-4,TRBD1,CASSLAGQNYGYTF,TGTGCCAGCAGCTTGGCGGGACAGAACTATGGCTACACCTTC
NA,TRBJ1-1,TRBV11-1,NA,CASSFLYTEAFF,TGTGCCAGCAGCTTCCTCTACACTGAAGCTTTCTTT
few,TRBJ1-1,TRBV18,TRBD1,CASSSYRGTEAFF,TGTGCCAGCTCATCCTACAGGGGTACTGAAGCTTTCTTT
few,TRBJ2-7,TRBV11-2,TRBD1,CASRLAGGDYEQYF,TGTGCCAGCAGATTGGCAGGGGGAGACTACGAGCAGTACTTC
many,TRBJ2-7,TRBV24-1,NA,CATSDRGSSYEQYF,TGTGCCACCAGTGATCGGGGTTCGTCCTACGAGCAGTACTTC
few,TRBJ2-1,TRBV4-2,NA,CASSQGWNYNEQFF,TGTGCCAGCAGCCAGGGTTGGAACTACAATGAGCAGTTCTTC
many,TRBJ2-7,TRBV29-1,TRBD2,CSATASGGQSSYEQYF,TGCAGCGCCACAGCCAGCGGGGGTCAGAGCTCCTACGAGCAGTACTTC
few,TRBJ2-3,TRBV20-1,TRBD2,CSASLAGADTQYF,TGCAGTGCTTCACTAGCGGGTGCTGATACGCAGTATTTT
NA,TRBJ2-1,TRBV24-1,NA,CATSDFLRGSVNEQFF,TGTGCCACCAGTGATTTTCTTCGGGGGAGTGTCAATGAGCAGTTCTTC
NA,TRBJ2-2,TRBV9,NA,CASSVGTDKNTGELFF,TGTGCCAGCAGCGTAGGGACAGATAAAAACACCGGGGAGCTGTTTTTT
few,TRBJ2-1,TRBV29-1,NA,CSVRRGGLNNEQFF,TGCAGCGTCAGAAGGGGGGGATTAAACAATGAGCAGTTCTTC
many,TRBJ1-4,TRBV12-3/TRBV12-4,NA,CASSPPGGYEKLFF,TGTGCCAGCAGCCCCCCGGGGGGGTATGAAAAACTGTTTTTT
NA,TRBJ2-3,TRBV9,TRBD2,CASSVVGSGATDTQYF,TGTGCCAGCAGCGTAGTCGGTAGCGGGGCGACAGATACGCAGTATTTT
few,TRBJ2-5,TRBV2,NA,CASSEGSQETQYF,TGTGCCAGCAGTGAGGGTAGCCAAGAGACCCAGTACTTC